The entry that follows covers one T cell receptor beta chain sequence. The record originates from a study of technical replicates of blood from several donors. Some clones are missing from TCRdb's copy, which holds only in-frame ones; the method was immunoSEQ multiplex PCR. The table records 60,000 to 70,000 clones, 75% to 90% of them present only once. The sequence derives from a human donor in good health. Some clones in this sample may be carry-over from other donors' samples. Sequencing used PBMCs.

CDR3 protein: CASSPDRGRSYEQYF. The DNA of the CDR3 is TGTGCCAGCAGTCCTGACCGGGGAAGGTCCTACGAGCAGTACTTC. The chain is built from TRBV7-2 and TRBJ2-7, with a weak D call TRBD2 (5 bases). Trimming cost V 6 bases and J 1 base, with 16 bases left between them. The CDR3 has 15 residues. Germline CDR1 reads SGHTA; CDR2 reads FQGNSA.